A single sample gave rise to the 18 T cell receptor beta chains below, sequenced in a study of response to subunit inactivated influenza vaccine. Each CDR3 protein gets one entry after TCRdb re-called the RT-PCR reads with MiXCR. The sample comprises hundreds of thousands of distinct CDR3 sequences, roughly 20% of which are singletons, and roughly 10% rests with the top ten. Specimen: PBMCs from blood, collected 5 days after vaccination. These TCRs come from a man aged 50 to 60 who received an inactivated influenza vaccine.

This clonotype turned up a few times. The chain uses TRBV4-3 and TRBJ2-6, with D maybe TRBD1 (6 bases). The germline V and J ends were trimmed by 1 base and 4 bases, with 17 bases remaining between them. This CDR3 is 18 amino acids long. Germline-derived CDR1 and CDR2 are LGHNA and YSLEER. CDR3 protein: CASSQAVTGSSGANVLTF. As DNA, the CDR3 is TGCGCCAGCAGCCAAGCGGTTACAGGGTCATCCGGGGCCAACGTCCTGACTTTC.

In this sample, this clonotype turned up a few times. The genes are TRBV12-3 or TRBV12-4 and TRBJ1-1; 8 nucleotides align to TRBD1. There are 14 residues in the CDR3. V shed 6 bases, J shed 3 bases, and the junction held 6 bases outside the gene matches. CDR3 coding DNA: TGTGCCAGCAGGGCAACAGGGGGGGACACTGAAGCTTTCTTT. Translation gives CASRATGGDTEAFF.

This clonotype was counted ten times or more. V usage is TRBV10-3 and J usage is TRBJ2-7; 10 bases are shared with TRBD2. Looked up from germline, CDR1 is ENHRY and CDR2 is SYGVKD. The trim removed 7 bases at V and 6 bases at J, leaving 6 bases unmatched. The CDR3 totals 13 residues. The CDR3 protein is CAITQREGGEQYF. Written as DNA, the CDR3 is TGTGCCATCACCCAGCGGGAGGGGGGCGAGCAGTACTTC.

CDR3 sequence reads: CSASRTGVYGGELFF. Here the CDR3 DNA reads TGCAGTGCTTCCCGGACAGGGGTTTATGGCGGGGAGCTGTTTTTT. J is TRBJ2-2 and V is TRBV20-1; 9 bases map to TRBD1. The junction had 11 bases not matched to a gene; V was cut back by 5 bases and J by 7 bases. The CDR3 sequence is 15 residues long. From germline, CDR1 is DFQATT and CDR2 SNEGSKA (reference sequence).

The chain recombines TRBV7-3 with TRBJ2-3; 16 bases are shared with TRBD2. The CDR3 has 19 residues. Germline V lookup: CDR1 SGHTA, CDR2 FQGTGA. The junction had 10 bases not matched to a gene; V was cut back by 5 bases and J by 2 bases. DNA for the CDR3: TGTGCCAGCAGCCCGGGGACTAGCGGGAGGGCGGTTTTCACAGATACGCAGTATTTT. Translated, it gives CASSPGTSGRAVFTDTQYF.

This clonotype was seen more than once but under ten times. The chain recombines TRBV5-5 with TRBJ2-1; D remains unclear. Per germline, CDR1 SGHKS and CDR2 YYEKEE (reference sequence). V shed 4 bases and J shed 2 bases, with 10 bases lying between them. The CDR3 has 14 amino acids. CDR3: CASSDQVTYNEQFF. In DNA, the CDR3 is TGTGCCAGCAGCGACCAGGTAACCTACAATGAGCAGTTCTTC. Supplemented by reference TRBV5-5 and TRBJ2-1, the full variable domain reads DAGVTQSPTHLIKTRGQQVTLRCSPISGHKSVSWYQQVLGQGPQFIFQYYEKEERGRGNFPDRFSARQFPNYSSELNVNALLLGDSALYLCASSDQVTYNEQFFGPGTRLTVL.

CDR3 sequence reads: CASYGQGARAEAFF. The CDR3 nucleotides are TGCGCCAGCTATGGACAGGGGGCGCGTGCTGAAGCTTTCTTT. The chain joins TRBV5-1 to TRBJ1-1; 11 bases are shared with TRBD1. J lost 6 bases, V lost 7 bases, and 8 bases had no gene match. The germline V gene encodes CDR1 SGHRS and CDR2 YFSETQ. The CDR3 totals 14 residues.

In this sample, this clonotype turned up a few times. The V call is TRBV5-6, the J call TRBJ2-1; 10 positions agree with TRBD2. The length of the CDR3 is 18 residues. Germline values: CDR1 SGHDT, CDR2 YYEEEE. V shed 4 bases and J 8 bases; nucleotides not matched to a gene: 18. The CDR3 DNA reads TGTGCCAGCAGCCTCCGTGGAGCGGGGGGGCCTATGATTCATGAGCAGTTCTTC. It yields the protein CASSLRGAGGPMIHEQFF.

This rearrangement joins TRBV6-2 or TRBV6-3 to TRBJ2-5, with 8 positions matching TRBD1. V was clipped by 6 bases and J by 9 bases; unmatched bases: 15. CDR3 length: 15 residues. The germline V gene has CDR1 MNHEY and CDR2 SVGEGT. The CDR3 region is CASRSRQGRGMAQYF. The CDR3 nucleotides read TGTGCCAGCAGATCACGACAGGGGAGAGGAATGGCCCAGTACTTC.

In its sample, this clonotype was seen many times. The CDR3 reads CASSLLRQGFYNEQFF. DNA of the CDR3: TGTGCCAGCAGTCTACTTCGACAGGGGTTCTACAATGAGCAGTTCTTC. The gene calls are TRBV12-3 or TRBV12-4 and TRBJ2-1; 8 bases map to TRBD1. V shed 5 bases and J 3 bases; nucleotides not matched to a gene: 9. This CDR3 has 16 amino acids.

In its sample, this clonotype was seen a few times. This sequence joins TRBV9 and TRBJ2-1, with D unclear. Trimming removed 0 bases at V and 0 bases at J, with 7 bases between. Germline assignment: CDR1 SGDLS and CDR2 YYNGEE. The CDR3 contains 15 residues. The CDR3 loop reads CASSVGSSSYNEQFF. The CDR3 DNA is TGTGCCAGCAGCGTAGGATCGAGCTCCTACAATGAGCAGTTCTTC.

This clonotype was seen repeatedly, ten times or more. CDR3 region: CSVDGGLNTEAFF. DNA of the CDR3: TGCAGCGTTGATGGGGGCCTGAACACTGAAGCTTTCTTT. This chain joins TRBV29-1 and TRBJ1-1, with D possibly matching TRBD1 (6 bases). V was trimmed by 3 bases and J by 0 bases, leaving 8 bases between them. The CDR3 totals 13 residues. Germline CDR1 and CDR2: SQVTM and ANQGSEA. Together with reference TRBV29-1 and TRBJ1-1, the CDR3 gives the full variable domain: SAVISQKPSRDICQRGTSLTIQCQVDSQVTMMFWYRQQPGQSLTLIATANQGSEATYESGFVIDKFPISRPNLTFSTLTVSNMSPEDSSIYLCSVDGGLNTEAFFGQGTRLTVV.

This rearrangement joins TRBV7-2 to TRBJ2-5, with 9 bases fitting TRBD2. Looked up from germline, CDR1 is SGHTA and CDR2 is FQGNSA. This CDR3 is built from 16 residues. Losses at the gene ends were 8 bases for V and 5 bases for J; bases not matched to a gene: 15. In DNA, the CDR3 is TGTGCCAGCTCCAAAGGCGGGGGGGCTCAGGGGGAGACCCAGTACTTC. Translated, it gives CASSKGGGAQGETQYF.

At least ten counts were recorded for this clonotype. The genes are TRBV5-1 and TRBJ2-3; D is ambiguous. Looked up from germline, CDR1 is SGHRS and CDR2 is YFSETQ. Between the trimmed V and J ends, which lost 0 bases and 0 bases, there was a span of 14 bases. The CDR3 totals 17 residues. Written as DNA, the CDR3 is TGCGCCAGCAGCTTGGTTTGGGCTACCATTAGCACAGATACGCAGTATTTT. Its protein product is CASSLVWATISTDTQYF. The full variable domain, its missing parts supplied by reference TRBV5-1 and TRBJ2-3, is KAGVTQTPRYLIKTRGQQVTLSCSPISGHRSVSWYQQTPGQGLQFLFEYFSETQRNKGNFPGRFSGRQFSNSRSEMNVSTLELGDSALYLCASSLVWATISTDTQYFGPGTRLTVL.

This clonotype has only a few counts. The chain recombines TRBV11-2 with TRBJ2-1, with a weak D call TRBD1 (5 bases). The ends were cut back, 0 bases at V and 6 bases at J, with 12 bases in the middle. CDR1 is SGHAT, CDR2 FQNNGV, per germline. The CDR3 extends over 15 amino acids. The DNA for the CDR3 is TGTGCCAGCAGCTTAGATCACACAGGTAGCAATGAGCAGTTCTTC. Translating gives CASSLDHTGSNEQFF. Filled out from reference TRBV11-2 and TRBJ2-1, the complete variable domain reads EAGVAQSPRYKIIEKRQSVAFWCNPISGHATLYWYQQILGQGPKLLIQFQNNGVVDDSQLPKDRFSAERLKGVDSTLKIQPAKLEDSAVYLCASSLDHTGSNEQFFGPGTRLTVL.

The chain has TRBV7-2 and TRBJ2-3; 12 bases align to TRBD1. The length of the CDR3 is 16 residues. The ends lost 3 bases at V and 4 bases at J; junction bases unmatched: 5. Per the germline V gene, CDR1 is SGHTA and CDR2 is FQGNSA. CDR3 region: CASSFPGQGAADTQYF. CDR3 sequence (DNA): TGTGCCAGCAGCTTCCCGGGACAGGGGGCCGCAGATACGCAGTATTTT.

The chain couples TRBV28 to TRBJ2-1; no firm D call. The V end lost 3 bases, the J end lost 9 bases, and 9 bases lay between the germline ends. Per germline, CDR1 MDHEN and CDR2 SYDVKM. The CDR3 consists of 12 residues. The CDR3 coding sequence is TGTGCCAGCAGTTTGCCCCAGACTGAGCAGTTCTTC. This gives the protein CASSLPQTEQFF.

The chain has TRBV12-3 or TRBV12-4 and TRBJ1-2; D is unresolved. Trimming removed 1 base from V and 9 bases from J, with 12 bases in between. The CDR3 is 13 amino acids. CDR3 DNA sequence: TGTGCCAGCAGTTTAGGGACTCCCGTCAGCTACACCTTC. This codes for CASSLGTPVSYTF.